These 10 T cell receptor beta chains were all obtained from the same sample, sequenced in a study of early T cells in non-severe SARS-CoV-2 infection. Each CDR3 protein gets one entry after TCRdb re-called the 5' RACE reads with MiXCR. The repertoire holds tens of thousands of distinct CDR3 sequences, with about 6% as singletons. Sequenced: whole blood. The receptors originated from an adult who was a healthcare worker with PCR-confirmed SARS-CoV-2 infection or an uninfected control (not recorded which).

The chain links TRBV7-2 to TRBJ2-2; TRBD1 matches at 7 bases. This CDR3 spans 15 amino acids. With 3 bases clipped from V and 2 bases from J, the junction kept 3 bases outside the gene matches. Germline CDR1 is SGHTA and CDR2 is FQGNSA. CDR3 loop: CASSLGQPNTGELFF. CDR3 coding DNA: TGTGCCAGCAGCTTGGGACAGCCTAACACCGGGGAGCTGTTTTTT.

The V gene is TRBV7-9, the J gene TRBJ2-5, with D possibly matching TRBD2 (6 bases). The CDR3 spans 10 residues. Germline CDR1 is SEHNR and CDR2 is FQNEAQ (reference sequence). V lost 11 bases and J 7 bases, leaving 11 bases between the germline ends. For the CDR3, the DNA is TGTGCCTCCGCCGGGGGGACCCAGTACTTC. Protein: CASAGGTQYF.

Comments on this clonotype: This could be a read error, since a much larger clone is one nucleotide away. V is TRBV18 and J is TRBJ1-1, with 7 bases lining up with TRBD1. The germline CDR1 and CDR2 sequences are KGHSH and LQKENI. This CDR3 is built from 14 residues. This CDR3 is CVSSPHWDSTEAFF. The CDR3 nucleotides read TGTGTCAGCTCACCTCACTGGGACAGTACTGAAGCTTTCTTT.

This chain uses TRBV4-1 with TRBJ2-1, with TRBD2 identical over 10 bases. The germline V gene has CDR1 MGHRA and CDR2 YSYEKL. Germline trimming cut 1 base from V and 9 bases from J; bases unmatched to any gene: 9. This CDR3 has 16 amino acids. CDR3 bases: TGCGCCAGCAGCCAAGTTGTTAGCGGGGGGAGAACTGAGCAGTTCTTC. Its translation is CASSQVVSGGRTEQFF.

The sample holds many counts of this clonotype. V usage is TRBV28 and J usage is TRBJ2-7; TRBD1 matches at 9 bases. The germline CDR1 and CDR2 sequences are MDHEN and SYDVKM. CDR3 size: 15 residues. V shed 6 bases, J shed 3 bases, and the junction held 9 bases outside the gene matches. The CDR3 coding sequence is TGTGCCAGCAGCACTACCGGGACAGGGAGCTACGAGCAGTACTTC. Its translation is CASSTTGTGSYEQYF. Based on the CDR3 plus reference TRBV28 and TRBJ2-7, the full variable domain is DVKVTQSSRYLVKRTGEKVFLECVQDMDHENMFWYRQDPGLGLRLIYFSYDVKMKEKGDIPEGYSVSREKKERFSLILESASTNQTSMYLCASSTTGTGSYEQYFGPGTRLTVT.

The V and J genes are TRBV6-2 or TRBV6-3 and TRBJ1-1; TRBD1 aligns across 7 bases. V was pared by 3 bases and J by 7 bases, with 11 bases of the junction left unmatched. The CDR3 extends over 15 amino acids. Germline-derived CDR1 and CDR2 are MNHEY and SVGEGT. This chain's CDR3 is CASSYSTGTEIEAFF. The CDR3 DNA is TGTGCCAGCAGTTATTCGACCGGGACAGAGATTGAAGCTTTCTTT.

The V and J genes are TRBV19 and TRBJ2-1, with D tentatively TRBD1 (5 bases). This CDR3 contains 11 residues. Per germline, CDR1 LNHDA and CDR2 SQIVND (reference sequence). Trimming pared 4 bases from V and 9 bases from J, leaving 7 bases between. CDR3 region: CASSTRVEQFF. The CDR3 DNA reads TGTGCCAGTAGTACCAGGGTTGAGCAGTTCTTC.

This rearrangement joins TRBV11-2 to TRBJ2-7, with D hard to call. The CDR3 runs to 11 residues. Looked up from germline, CDR1 is SGHAT and CDR2 is FQNNGV. V gave up 8 bases and J gave up 2 bases, with 7 bases separating them. The CDR3 DNA reads TGTGCCAGCGCTTCGGCCTACGAGCAGTACTTC. This sequence encodes CASASAYEQYF.

On this clonotype itself: A much larger clonotype is one base distant, so this may be a read error. The V gene is TRBV3-1, the J gene TRBJ1-1, with 9 positions matching TRBD1. CDR3 length equals 16 residues. CDR1 is LGHDT and CDR2 is YNNKEL in the germline V gene (reference sequence). V dropped 5 bases and J dropped 2; count of bases not matched to a gene: 9. The CDR3 sequence is CASSSYTGGLNTEAFF. CDR3 DNA sequence: TGTGCCAGCAGCTCATATACAGGGGGCCTAAACACTGAAGCTTTCTTT. Full variable domain (rest looked up from reference TRBV3-1 and TRBJ1-1): DTAVSQTPKYLVTQMGNDKSIKCEQNLGHDTMYWYKQDSKKFLKIMFSYNNKELIINETVPNRFSPKSPDKAHLNLHINSLELGDSAVYFCASSSYTGGLNTEAFFGQGTRLTVV.

There are a few counts of this clonotype. One end of the junction fails to match germline, which may point to a read error. V usage is TRBV28 and J usage is TRBJ2-1; TRBD2 matches 9 bases. Germline CDR1 reads MDHEN; CDR2 reads SYDVKM. The CDR3 has 15 residues. For the CDR3, the DNA is TGCGCCAGCGGGGGGACAGCAAACTCCTACAATGAGCAGTTCTTC. It codes for CASGGTANSYNEQFF. The variable domain in full, with the rest retrieved from reference TRBV28 and TRBJ2-1, is DVKVTQSSRYLVKRTGEKVFLECVQDMDHENMFWYRQDPGLGLRLIYFSYDVKMKEKGDIPEGYSVSREKKERFSLILESASTNQTSMYLCASGGTANSYNEQFFGPGTRLTVL.